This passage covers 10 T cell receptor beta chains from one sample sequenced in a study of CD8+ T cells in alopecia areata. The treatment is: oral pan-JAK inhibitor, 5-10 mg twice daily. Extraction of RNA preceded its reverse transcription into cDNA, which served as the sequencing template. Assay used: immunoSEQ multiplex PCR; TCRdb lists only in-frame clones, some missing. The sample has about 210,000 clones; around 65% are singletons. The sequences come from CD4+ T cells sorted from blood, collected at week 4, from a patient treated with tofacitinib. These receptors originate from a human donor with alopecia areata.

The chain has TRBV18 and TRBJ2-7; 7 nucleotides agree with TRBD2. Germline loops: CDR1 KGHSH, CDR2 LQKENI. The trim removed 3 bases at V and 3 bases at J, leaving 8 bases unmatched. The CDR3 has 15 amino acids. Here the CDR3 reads CASSPGGWFGYEQYF. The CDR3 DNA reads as TGTGCCAGCTCACCGGGGGGGTGGTTCGGCTACGAGCAGTACTTC.

In DNA, the CDR3 is TGCAGCGTTTCAGGGGCTGGTAACTATGGCTACACCTTC. Protein product: CSVSGAGNYGYTF. The V and J genes are TRBV29-1 and TRBJ1-2; D might be TRBD1 (6 bases). Looked up from germline, CDR1 is SQVTM and CDR2 is ANQGSEA. The CDR3 is made up of 13 amino acids. Deletions cut 5 bases from V and 1 base from J, with 11 bases between.

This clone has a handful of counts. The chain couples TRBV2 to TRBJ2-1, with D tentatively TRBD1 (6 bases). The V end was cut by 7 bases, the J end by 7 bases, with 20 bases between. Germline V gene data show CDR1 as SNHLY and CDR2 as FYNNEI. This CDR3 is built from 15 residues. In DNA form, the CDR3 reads TGTGCCAGCACGTTATACAGGGTCTCCGGGAATGAGCAGTTCTTC. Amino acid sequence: CASTLYRVSGNEQFF.

Here the CDR3 DNA reads TGTGCCAGCAGTCGGACAGGGAGTGAAGCTTTCTTT. Its translation: CASSRTGSEAFF. The genes are TRBV6-6 and TRBJ1-1, with TRBD1 matching 8 bases. This CDR3 region has 12 residues. The V gene's germline CDR1 is MNHNY and CDR2 SVGAGI (reference sequence). The trim removed 5 bases at V and 7 bases at J, leaving 3 bases unmatched.

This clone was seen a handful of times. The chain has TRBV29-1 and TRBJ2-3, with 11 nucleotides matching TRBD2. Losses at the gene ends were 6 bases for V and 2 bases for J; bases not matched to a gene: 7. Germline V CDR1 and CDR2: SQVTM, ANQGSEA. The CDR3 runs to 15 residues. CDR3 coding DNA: TGCAGCGTGGTAAGACTAGCGGGGATCACAGATACGCAGTATTTT. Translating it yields CSVVRLAGITDTQYF.

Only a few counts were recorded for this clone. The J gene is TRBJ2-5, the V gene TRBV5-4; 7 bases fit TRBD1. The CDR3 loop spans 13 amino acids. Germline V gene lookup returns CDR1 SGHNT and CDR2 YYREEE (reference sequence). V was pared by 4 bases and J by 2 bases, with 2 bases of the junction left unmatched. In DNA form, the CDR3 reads TGTGCCAGCAGCCGGGACAGTCAAGAGACCCAGTACTTC. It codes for CASSRDSQETQYF.

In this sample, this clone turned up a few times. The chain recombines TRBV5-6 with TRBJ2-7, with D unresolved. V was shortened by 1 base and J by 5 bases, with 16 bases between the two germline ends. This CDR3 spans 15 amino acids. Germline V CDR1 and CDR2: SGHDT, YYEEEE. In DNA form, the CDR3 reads TGTGCCAGCAGCTTGTCCCCTCAGCAAGTCGACGAGCAGTACTTC. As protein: CASSLSPQQVDEQYF.

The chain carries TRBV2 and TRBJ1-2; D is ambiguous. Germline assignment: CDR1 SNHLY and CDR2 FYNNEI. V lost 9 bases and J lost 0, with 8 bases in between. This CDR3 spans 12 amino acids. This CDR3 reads CASPAANYGYTF. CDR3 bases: TGTGCCAGTCCAGCAGCTAACTATGGCTACACCTTC.

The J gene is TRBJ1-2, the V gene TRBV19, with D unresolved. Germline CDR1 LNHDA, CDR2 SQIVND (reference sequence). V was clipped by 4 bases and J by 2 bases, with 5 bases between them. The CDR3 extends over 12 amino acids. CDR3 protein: CASSNLNYGYTF. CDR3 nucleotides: TGTGCCAGTAGTAACCTGAACTATGGCTACACCTTC.

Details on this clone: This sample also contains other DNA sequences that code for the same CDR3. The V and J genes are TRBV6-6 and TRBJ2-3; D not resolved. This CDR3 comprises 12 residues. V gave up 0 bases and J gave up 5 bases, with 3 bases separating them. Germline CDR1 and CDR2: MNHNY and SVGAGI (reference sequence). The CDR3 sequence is CASSYSGDTQYF. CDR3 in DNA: TGTGCCAGCAGTTACTCGGGAGATACGCAGTATTTT.